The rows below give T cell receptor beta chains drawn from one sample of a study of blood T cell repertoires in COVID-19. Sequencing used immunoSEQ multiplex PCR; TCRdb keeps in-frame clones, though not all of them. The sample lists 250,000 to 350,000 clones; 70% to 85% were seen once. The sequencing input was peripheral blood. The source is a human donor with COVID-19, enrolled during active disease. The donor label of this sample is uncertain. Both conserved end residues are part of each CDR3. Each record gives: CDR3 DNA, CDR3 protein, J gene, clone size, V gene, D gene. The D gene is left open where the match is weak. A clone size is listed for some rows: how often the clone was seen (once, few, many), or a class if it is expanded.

TGTGCCAGCACCTCGGACAGGGGGGATGGCTACGAGCAGTACTTC | CASTSDRGDGYEQYF | TRBJ2-7 | . | TRBV6-5 | TRBD1
TGTGCCATCAGTGAGTTTCGGGGGGACACTGAAGCTTTCTTT | CAISEFRGDTEAFF | TRBJ1-1 | . | TRBV10-3 | .
TGTGCCAGCAACCCGGACAGTTACACTGAAGCTTTCTTT | CASNPDSYTEAFF | TRBJ1-1 | . | TRBV28 | .
TGTGCCAGTAGTAGAATACAGGGATACAATGAGCAGTTCTTC | CASSRIQGYNEQFF | TRBJ2-1 | . | TRBV19 | .
TGTGCCAGCAGCATTGACAGGGTTCCTACCTACGAGCAGTACTTC | CASSIDRVPTYEQYF | TRBJ2-7 | . | TRBV7-3 | TRBD1
TGTGCCAGCAGCTTAGATGGGGGAGGGTTGGAGTACGAGCAGTACTTC | CASSLDGGGLEYEQYF | TRBJ2-7 | . | TRBV7-9 | TRBD2
TGTGCCAGCAGTGCCGAGGGTGTTCACACTGAAGCTTTCTTT | CASSAEGVHTEAFF | TRBJ1-1 | . | TRBV6-4 | .
TGTGCCAGCAGCAGCACAGGGGGGAGCAATCAGCCCCAGCATTTT | CASSSTGGSNQPQHF | TRBJ1-5 | few | TRBV7-2 | TRBD1
TGTGCCAGCAGCCCCTCTACTAGCGGGAGGGCTGAGCAGTTCTTC | CASSPSTSGRAEQFF | TRBJ2-1 | once | TRBV6-5 | TRBD2
TGTGCCAGCAGCCTCCCCTCGACAGACTATGGCTACACCTTC | CASSLPSTDYGYTF | TRBJ1-2 | . | TRBV7-9 | .
TGTGCCAGCAGAAACCACTACACAGGGGGCCTCTACAATGAGCAGTTCTTC | CASRNHYTGGLYNEQFF | TRBJ2-1 | . | TRBV5-6 | TRBD1
TGTGCCAGCAGTTACTTAGGACTAGCGGGAGTTCTCTACAATGAGCAGTTCTTC | CASSYLGLAGVLYNEQFF | TRBJ2-1 | . | TRBV6-2/TRBV6-3 | TRBD2
TGTGCCAGCAGCGCGCCCCGAGATAGCGGGAGGAAAGATACGCAGTATTTT | CASSAPRDSGRKDTQYF | TRBJ2-3 | . | TRBV9 | TRBD2
TGTGCCAGCAGTTTAATCCGGAGGTCTGGGGCCAACGTCCTGACTTTC | CASSLIRRSGANVLTF | TRBJ2-6 | . | TRBV28 | .
TGCGCCAGCAGCCTGGACAGGGCGGAGACTAATGAAAAACTGTTTTTT | CASSLDRAETNEKLFF | TRBJ1-4 | . | TRBV5-1 | TRBD1
TGTGCCAGCACCCGGGACAGCCCCTTCTATGGCTACACCTTC | CASTRDSPFYGYTF | TRBJ1-2 | . | TRBV5-4 | TRBD1